This TCR beta chain was sequenced in a study of OX40 agonist ivuxolimab in advanced cancers. Study-level results: Relative to CD4+, CD8+ T cells held more expanded clones on average. At 0.1 to 3.0 mg/kg and by week 6, clonal expansion occurred in CD4+ and CD8+ blood T cells. The study did not work out the antigen specificity of the expanded peripheral T cells.

The V gene's germline CDR1 is SGDLS and CDR2 YYNGEE. V lost 4 bases and J 7 bases, leaving 20 bases between the germline ends. The CDR3 extends over 16 amino acids. Profiling relied on immunoSEQ multiplex PCR, and the TCRdb table lists in-frame clones only, not all of them. The data show about 98,000 clones, with more than 85% seen just once and 0.8% to 1% held by the top ten. Worth noting for this clone: Its antigen remains unknown.

The source is an adult with an advanced solid tumor such as melanoma, head and neck, liver or kidney cancer. The sequencing used CD4+ or CD8+ T cells sorted from blood, collected in a trial of the OX40 agonist ivuxolimab. The V call is TRBV9, the J call TRBJ2-2; possibly TRBD1 for D (6 bases). The DNA for the CDR3 is TGTGCCAGCAGCTTCCATCCAGGGGATTTTGACGGGGAGCTGTTTTTT. It is translated as CASSFHPGDFDGELFF. Based on the CDR3 plus reference TRBV9 and TRBJ2-2, the full variable domain is DSGVTQTPKHLITATGQRVTLRCSPRSGDLSVYWYQQSLDQGLQFLIQYYNGEERAKGNILERFSAQQFPDLHSELNLSSLELGDSALYFCASSFHPGDFDGELFFGEGSRLTVL.